This T cell receptor beta chain originates from a study of CD8+ T cells in alopecia areata. RNA, once extracted, was reverse transcribed into cDNA for use as the sequencing template. Method: immunoSEQ multiplex PCR; TCRdb's copy keeps in-frame clones and lacks some. The sample holds some 170,000 clones, approximately 52% seen once. The treatment was: oral pan-JAK inhibitor, 5-10 mg twice daily. Broader study findings: Against the mouse data, patients shared TCRs less clearly, possibly for HLA reasons. Normal-skin resident alphabeta T cells also appear among scalp sample sequences. Lesional scalp, especially alopecia totalis/universalis, showed higher clonality than normal scalp.

This clone was seen a single time. Its antigen is undetermined. V was shortened by 0 bases and J by 7 bases, with 15 bases between the two germline ends. This CDR3 comprises 15 residues. CDR1 and CDR2 from the germline V gene are MGHRA and YSYEKL. The V call is TRBV4-1, the J call TRBJ2-5, with a possible D match to TRBD1 (5 bases). The origin of this receptor is a human donor with alopecia areata. This specimen was CD4+ T cells sorted from blood, taken at approximately week 55, from a patient treated with tofacitinib. In DNA, the CDR3 is TGCGCCAGCAGCCAAGATCGACGGGCGCAGGGGACCCAGTACTTC. Its protein is CASSQDRRAQGTQYF.